This T cell receptor beta chain was recorded in a study of regulatory T cells in long-lasting Graves disease. Points from the study as a whole: The persistent group shared some 2,700 public clonotypes, more than the 966 shared by new patients.

Points on this clonotype: Its antigen is undetermined. The junction departs from germline at one end; a sequencing error may be responsible.

Time point described: persistent/refractory GD, antithyroid drugs over 5 years with positive TRAb. PBMC RNA was the source of the TCR library. The authors built TCR beta libraries using iRepertoire HTBI primers and Arm-PCR of CDR3 regions. TCRdb re-derived calls from the multiplex PCR reads in MiXCR, one entry per CDR3 protein. The profile covers some 420,000 distinct CDR3 sequences, with 20% to 25% appearing a single time and around 13% taken by the ten largest. Germline CDR1 reads SGHRS; CDR2 reads YFSETQ. This CDR3 has 15 amino acids. This receptor was identified in a female donor with Graves disease. The chain has TRBV5-1 and TRBJ1-4; D is unclear. The sequencing here drew on peripheral blood mononuclear cells (PBMCs), taken when the disease was refractory, from a patient treated with antithyroid drugs. The chain's CDR3 is CASSPPGTVNERLFF. The CDR3 region has the DNA TGCGCCAGCAGCCCCCCAGGAACAGTGAATGAAAGACTGTTTTTT.